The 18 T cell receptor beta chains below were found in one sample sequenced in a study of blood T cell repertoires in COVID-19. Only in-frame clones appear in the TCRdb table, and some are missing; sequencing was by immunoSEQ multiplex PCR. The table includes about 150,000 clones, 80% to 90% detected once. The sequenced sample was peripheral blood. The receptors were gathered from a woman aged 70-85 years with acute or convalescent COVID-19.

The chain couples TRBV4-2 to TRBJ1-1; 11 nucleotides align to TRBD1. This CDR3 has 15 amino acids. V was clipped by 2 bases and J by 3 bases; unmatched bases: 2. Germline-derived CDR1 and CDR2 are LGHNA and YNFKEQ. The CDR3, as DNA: TGTGCCAGCAGCCAAAGGGGACAGGGGGACACTGAAGCTTTCTTT. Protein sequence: CASSQRGQGDTEAFF.

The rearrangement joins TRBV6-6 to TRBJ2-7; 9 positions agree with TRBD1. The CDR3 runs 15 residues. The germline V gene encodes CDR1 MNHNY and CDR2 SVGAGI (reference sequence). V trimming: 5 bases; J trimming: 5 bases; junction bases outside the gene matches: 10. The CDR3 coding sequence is TGTGCCAGCAGTCTACTCGGGACAGGGTACCACGAGCAGTACTTC. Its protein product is CASSLLGTGYHEQYF.

CDR3 bases: TGTGCCAGCAGCTTGGACAGGGTTCGGACTGAAGCTTTCTTT. It translates to CASSLDRVRTEAFF. V usage is TRBV7-2 and J usage is TRBJ1-1; 8 bases line up with TRBD1. The CDR3 consists of 14 residues. Germline lookup yields CDR1 SGHTA and CDR2 FQGNSA. Trimming took 3 bases from V and 5 from J; bases not matched to a gene: 5.

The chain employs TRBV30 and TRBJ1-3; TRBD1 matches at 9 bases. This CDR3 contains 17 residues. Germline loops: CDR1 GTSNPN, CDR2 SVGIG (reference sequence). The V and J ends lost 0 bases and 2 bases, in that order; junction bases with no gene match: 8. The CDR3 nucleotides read TGTGCCTGGAGTGTGGGGGGACAGGGCCCGACTGGAAACACCATATATTTT. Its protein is CAWSVGGQGPTGNTIYF.

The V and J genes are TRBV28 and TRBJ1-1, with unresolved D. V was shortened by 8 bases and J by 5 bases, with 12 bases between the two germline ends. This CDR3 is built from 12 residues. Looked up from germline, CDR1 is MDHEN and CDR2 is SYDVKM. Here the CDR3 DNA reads TGTGCCAGCGGGTACTATTGGACTGAAGCTTTCTTT. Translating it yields CASGYYWTEAFF. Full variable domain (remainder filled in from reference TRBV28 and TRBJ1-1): DVKVTQSSRYLVKRTGEKVFLECVQDMDHENMFWYRQDPGLGLRLIYFSYDVKMKEKGDIPEGYSVSREKKERFSLILESASTNQTSMYLCASGYYWTEAFFGQGTRLTVV.

The CDR3: CASSRPRAAGDTDTQYF. The CDR3 DNA reads as TGTGCCAGCAGCCGCCCAAGGGCAGCGGGGGACACAGATACGCAGTATTTT. This chain joins TRBV3-1 (or the pseudogene TRBV3-2) and TRBJ2-3, with TRBD2 matching over 8 bases. V trimming: 4 bases; J trimming: 2 bases; junction bases outside the gene matches: 11. Germline CDR1 is LGHDT and CDR2 is YNNKEL (reference sequence). The CDR3 covers 17 residues.

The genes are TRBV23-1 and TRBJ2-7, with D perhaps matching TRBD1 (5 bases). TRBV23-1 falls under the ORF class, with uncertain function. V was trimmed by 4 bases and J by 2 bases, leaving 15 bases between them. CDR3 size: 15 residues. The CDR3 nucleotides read TGCGCCAGCAGTCTCTGTAGGACAAATACCTACGAGCAGTACGTC. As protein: CASSLCRTNTYEQYV.

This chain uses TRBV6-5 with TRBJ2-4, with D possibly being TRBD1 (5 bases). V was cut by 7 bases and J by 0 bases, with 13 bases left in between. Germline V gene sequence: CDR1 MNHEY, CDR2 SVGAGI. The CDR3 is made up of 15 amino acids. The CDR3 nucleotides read TGTGCCAGCAACCAGGGCCTTCTAGCCAAAAACATTCAGTACTTC. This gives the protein CASNQGLLAKNIQYF.

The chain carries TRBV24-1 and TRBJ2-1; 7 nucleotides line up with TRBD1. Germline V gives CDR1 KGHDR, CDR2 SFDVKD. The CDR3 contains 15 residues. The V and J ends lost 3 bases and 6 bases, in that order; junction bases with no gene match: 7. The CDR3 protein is CATSDPDDRANEQFF. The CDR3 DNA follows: TGTGCCACCAGTGATCCCGACGACAGGGCCAATGAGCAGTTCTTC.

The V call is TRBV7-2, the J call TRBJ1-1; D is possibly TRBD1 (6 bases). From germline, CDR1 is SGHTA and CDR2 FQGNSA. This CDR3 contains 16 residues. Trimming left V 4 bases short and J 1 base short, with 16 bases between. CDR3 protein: CASSSKTGRPNTEAFF. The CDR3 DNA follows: TGTGCCAGCAGCTCGAAGACAGGCCGACCGAACACTGAAGCTTTCTTT.

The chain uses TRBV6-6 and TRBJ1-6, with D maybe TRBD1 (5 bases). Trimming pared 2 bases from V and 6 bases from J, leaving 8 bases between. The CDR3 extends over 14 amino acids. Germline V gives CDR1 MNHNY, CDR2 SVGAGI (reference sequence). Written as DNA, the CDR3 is TGTGCCAGCAGTTACGCAGGGTTTAATTCACCCCTCCACTTT. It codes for CASSYAGFNSPLHF.

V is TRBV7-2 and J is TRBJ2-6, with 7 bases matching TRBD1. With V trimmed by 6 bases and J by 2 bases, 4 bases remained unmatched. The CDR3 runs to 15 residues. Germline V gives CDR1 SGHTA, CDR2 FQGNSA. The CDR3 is CASRYQGAGANVLTF. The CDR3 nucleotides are TGTGCCAGCAGATATCAGGGGGCTGGGGCCAACGTCCTGACTTTC. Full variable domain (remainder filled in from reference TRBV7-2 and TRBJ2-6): GAGVSQSPSNKVTEKGKDVELRCDPISGHTALYWYRQSLGQGLEFLIYFQGNSAPDKSGLPSDRFSAERTGGSVSTLTIQRTQQEDSAVYLCASRYQGAGANVLTFGAGSRLTVL.

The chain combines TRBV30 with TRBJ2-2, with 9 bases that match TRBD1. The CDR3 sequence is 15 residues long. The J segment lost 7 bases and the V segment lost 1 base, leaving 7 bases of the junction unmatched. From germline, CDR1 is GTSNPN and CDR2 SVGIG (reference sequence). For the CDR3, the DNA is TGTGCCTGGAGTGAAAACAGGGGGCGAGGCGGGGAGCTGTTTTTT. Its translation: CAWSENRGRGGELFF.

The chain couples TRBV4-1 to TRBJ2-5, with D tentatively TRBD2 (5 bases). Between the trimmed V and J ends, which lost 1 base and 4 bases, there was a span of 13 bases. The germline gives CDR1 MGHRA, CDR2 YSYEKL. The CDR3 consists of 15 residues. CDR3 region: CASSQGETRLETQYF. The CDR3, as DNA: TGCGCCAGCAGCCAAGGGGAGACGCGATTAGAGACCCAGTACTTC.

The CDR3 loop is CASSFRFGNTIYF. The CDR3 DNA reads as TGTGCCAGCAGTTTCAGGTTTGGAAACACCATATATTTT. The chain recombines TRBV28 with TRBJ1-3; D is ambiguous. Deletions cut 3 bases from V and 3 bases from J, with 6 bases between. The CDR3 covers 13 residues. CDR1 is MDHEN and CDR2 is SYDVKM in the germline V gene.

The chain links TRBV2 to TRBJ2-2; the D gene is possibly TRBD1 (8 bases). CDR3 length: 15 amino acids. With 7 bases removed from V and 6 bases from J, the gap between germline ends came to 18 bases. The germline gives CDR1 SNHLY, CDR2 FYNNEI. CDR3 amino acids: CASTDTTGGAGELFF. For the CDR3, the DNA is TGTGCCAGCACAGACACAACAGGGGGGGCCGGGGAGCTGTTTTTT.

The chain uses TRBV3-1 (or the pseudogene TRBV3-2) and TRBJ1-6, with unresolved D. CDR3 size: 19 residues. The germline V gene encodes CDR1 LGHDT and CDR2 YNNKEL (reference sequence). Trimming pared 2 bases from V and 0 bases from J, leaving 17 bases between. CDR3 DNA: TGTGCCAGCAGCCAATCGACATCACTTTTAAGCTCCTATAATTCACCCCTCCACTTT. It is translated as CASSQSTSLLSSYNSPLHF.

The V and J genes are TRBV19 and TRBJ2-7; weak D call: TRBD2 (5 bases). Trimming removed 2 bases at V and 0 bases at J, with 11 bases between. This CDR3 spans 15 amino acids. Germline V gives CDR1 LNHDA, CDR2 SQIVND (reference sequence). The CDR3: CASSILPGSSYEQYF. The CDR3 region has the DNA TGTGCCAGTAGTATACTGCCGGGGAGCTCCTACGAGCAGTACTTC.